The source of this T cell receptor (beta chain) is a study of Ad26.COV2.S vaccination and SARS-CoV-2 variants. The treatment denotes: over 15 received Ad26.COV2.S at low or high dose, single or two shots; about five received placebo; per-sample allocation not given. All samples were drawn on day 63, counting from the first vaccine or placebo injection. Looked up from germline, CDR1 is MGHRA and CDR2 is YSYEKL. V lost 0 bases and J 7 bases, leaving 13 bases between the germline ends. The CDR3 totals 15 residues. Measured with immunoSEQ multiplex PCR; TCRdb has only the in-frame clones, and not every one. The profile shows about 250,000 clones, approximately 87% of them singletons.

The rearrangement uses TRBV4-1 and TRBJ1-3; tentatively, D is TRBD1 (6 bases). Sample: peripheral blood, taken in a trial of Ad26.COV2.S vaccine versus placebo. The TCR sequence derives from a person between 18 and 59 years old who received the Ad26.COV2.S COVID-19 vaccine or a placebo. The CDR3 spells CASSQERGQGNTIYF. The CDR3 coding sequence is TGCGCCAGCAGCCAAGAGCGAGGGCAGGGGAACACCATATATTTT.